This is a list of T cell receptor beta chains from one sample in a study of blood T cell repertoires in COVID-19. This table comes from immunoSEQ multiplex PCR, and its TCRdb copy is limited to in-frame clones, with some not included. The table records some 370,000 clones, 90% of them present only once. What was sequenced was peripheral blood. Receptors were obtained from a man younger than 35 with active or convalescent COVID-19. Each CDR3 is given with its conserved first and last residue. The D gene is left open where the match is weak. Only some rows state a clone size, as once, few, many or a class for expanded clones.

>TRBJ2-7|TRBV21-1|.|.
CASSKAPGYLNPEVVSYEQYF
TGTGCCAGCAGCAAAGCGCCTGGGTACTTGAACCCCGAGGTGGTCTCCTACGAGCAGTACTTC
>TRBJ2-6|TRBV30|.|once
CAWSTVSGANVLTF
TGTGCCTGGAGTACAGTATCTGGGGCCAACGTCCTGACTTTC
>TRBJ1-4|TRBV5-6|TRBD1|.
CASSAQGAGEKLFF
TGTGCCAGCAGCGCACAGGGGGCCGGGGAAAAACTGTTTTTT
>TRBJ2-7|TRBV2|.|.
CASRDDSYEQYF
TGTGCCAGCAGAGACGACAGCTACGAGCAGTACTTC
>TRBJ2-7|TRBV2|TRBD1|.
CASPPVRGTGAWEQYF
TGTGCCAGCCCCCCCGTGCGCGGGACAGGGGCCTGGGAGCAGTACTTC
>TRBJ1-5|TRBV28|.|once
CASSRNQGIGNQPQHF
TGTGCCAGCAGCCGAAACCAGGGCATTGGCAATCAGCCCCAGCATTTT
>TRBJ2-7|TRBV28|TRBD1|.
CASSPAGRDRVYEQYF
TGTGCCAGCAGCCCCGCGGGGCGGGACAGGGTCTACGAGCAGTACTTC
>TRBJ1-4|TRBV28|.|.
CASSPYGQRSTNEKLFF
TGTGCCAGCAGTCCCTATGGACAGAGATCAACTAATGAAAAACTGTTTTTT
>TRBJ1-5|TRBV19|TRBD1|.
CASQVLTGFNQPQHF
TGTGCCAGTCAGGTCCTGACAGGGTTCAATCAGCCCCAGCATTTT
>TRBJ2-7|TRBV5-8|TRBD1|.
CASSPGQGFVEQYF
TGTGCCAGCAGCCCCGGACAGGGGTTCGTCGAGCAGTACTTC
>TRBJ1-5|TRBV7-2|.|.
CASSSQGYQPQHF
TGTGCCAGCAGCTCTCAGGGCTATCAGCCCCAGCATTTT
>TRBJ1-2|TRBV28|TRBD1|.
CASSLIGTGGNYGYTF
TGTGCCAGCAGTTTGATCGGGACAGGGGGCAACTATGGCTACACCTTC
>TRBJ2-1|TRBV7-9|TRBD2|.
CASSTTDSGTSEQFF
TGTGCCAGCAGCACTACCGACTCCGGGACTAGCGAGCAGTTCTTC
>TRBJ2-3|TRBV7-2|TRBD1|once
CASSEDRVGTDTQYF
TGTGCCAGCTCGGAGGACAGGGTTGGAACAGATACGCAGTATTTT
>TRBJ2-3|TRBV5-8|.|.
CASSLVSPAGTDTQYF
TGTGCCAGCAGCTTGGTGTCTCCTGCGGGCACAGATACGCAGTATTTT
>TRBJ1-5|TRBV5-1|TRBD1|.
CASSLGGQGAQPQHF
TGCGCCAGCAGCTTGGGGGGACAGGGGGCCCAGCCCCAGCATTTT
>TRBJ2-7|TRBV27|.|.
CASSLRGFEQYF
TGTGCCAGCAGTTTACGAGGGTTCGAGCAGTACTTC
>TRBJ2-7|TRBV29-1|.|.
CSVDEVDSPEQYF
TGCAGCGTTGACGAAGTGGACAGTCCCGAGCAGTACTTC
>TRBJ2-7|TRBV9|.|once
CASSVVPSASYEQYF
TGTGCCAGCAGCGTAGTTCCAAGCGCGTCCTACGAGCAGTACTTC
>TRBJ1-5|TRBV5-5|TRBD1|few
CASSPGTGNNQPQHF
TGTGCCAGCAGCCCCGGGACAGGGAACAATCAGCCCCAGCATTTT
>TRBJ1-1|TRBV27|.|.
CASSLSGKGYTEAFF
TGTGCCAGCAGTTTATCAGGGAAGGGGTACACTGAAGCTTTCTTT
>TRBJ2-5|TRBV5-8|.|.
CASTTSGGSQETQYF
TGTGCCAGCACAACCAGCGGAGGTTCCCAAGAGACCCAGTACTTC
>TRBJ1-4|TRBV25-1|.|.
CASSAGRLATNEKLFF
TGTGCCAGCTCGGCGGGACGCCTTGCAACTAATGAAAAACTGTTTTTT
>TRBJ2-1|TRBV24-1|TRBD2|.
CATTAGGPIDEQFF
TGTGCCACGACAGCGGGGGGGCCGATTGATGAGCAGTTCTTC
>TRBJ1-5|TRBV2|TRBD1|.
CASSPRQGGNQPQHF
TGTGCCAGCAGTCCTCGACAGGGGGGCAATCAGCCCCAGCATTTT
>TRBJ2-1|TRBV10-3|TRBD2|.
CAIQIPGGGAENEQFF
TGTGCCATTCAAATTCCTGGCGGGGGGGCCGAAAATGAGCAGTTCTTC
>TRBJ2-3|TRBV5-5|TRBD1|.
CASSPFTGATDTQYF
TGTGCCAGCAGCCCGTTTACAGGGGCTACAGATACGCAGTATTTT
>TRBJ2-7|TRBV7-8|TRBD2|.
CASSLAVLAGPYEQYF
TGTGCCAGCAGCTTAGCTGTTTTAGCGGGACCCTACGAGCAGTACTTC
>TRBJ2-3|TRBV4-1|TRBD2|.
CASSQTSGVGDTQYF
TGCGCCAGCAGCCAGACTAGCGGGGTTGGGGATACGCAGTATTTT